This TCR beta chain was sequenced during a study of OX40 agonist ivuxolimab in advanced cancers. Study context: Ivuxolimab, an antibody that agonizes OX40 (CD134), was administered to the patients. Each dose-escalation patient presented with hepatocellular carcinoma, melanoma, renal cell or head and neck cancer. Averaging about 60 years in age, with a range of about 23 to 79, the cohort was about 85% male. Study-wide results and limits: Clonal expansion among partial responders at 0.1-3.0 mg/kg ranked near the lowest.

A note on this clone: Its target is not known.

Method: immunoSEQ multiplex PCR; TCRdb's copy keeps in-frame clones and lacks some. The data contain over 35,000 clones, around 91% of them singletons. The source material was CD4+ or CD8+ T cells sorted from blood, sampled in a trial of the OX40 agonist ivuxolimab. The TCR comes from an adult with an advanced solid tumor such as melanoma, head and neck, liver or kidney cancer.

As DNA, the CDR3 is TGTGCCAGCAGCCAACCCAGGGGCTCTGGAAACACCATATATTTT. It yields the protein CASSQPRGSGNTIYF. The chain couples TRBV28 to TRBJ1-3; possible D gene TRBD1, 6 bases. CDR3 length equals 15 residues. Germline V gives CDR1 MDHEN, CDR2 SYDVKM. V was cut by 6 bases and J by 0 bases, with 12 bases left in between.